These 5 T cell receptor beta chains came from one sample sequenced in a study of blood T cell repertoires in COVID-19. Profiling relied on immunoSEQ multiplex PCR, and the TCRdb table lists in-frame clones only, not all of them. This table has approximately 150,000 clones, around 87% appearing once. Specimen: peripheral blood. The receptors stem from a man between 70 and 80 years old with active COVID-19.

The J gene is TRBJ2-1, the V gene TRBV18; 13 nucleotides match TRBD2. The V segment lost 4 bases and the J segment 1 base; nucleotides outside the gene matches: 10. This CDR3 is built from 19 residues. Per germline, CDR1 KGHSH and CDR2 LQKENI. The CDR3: CASSRRTSGSGTSYNEQFF. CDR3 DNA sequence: TGTGCCAGCTCACGGAGGACTAGCGGGAGCGGGACGTCCTACAATGAGCAGTTCTTC.

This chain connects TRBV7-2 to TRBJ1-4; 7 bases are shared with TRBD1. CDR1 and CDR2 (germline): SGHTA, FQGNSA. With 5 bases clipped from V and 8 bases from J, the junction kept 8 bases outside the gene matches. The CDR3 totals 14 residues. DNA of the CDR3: TGTGCCAGCAGCCCGGGGACAGTGGGGGAAAAACTGTTTTTT. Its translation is CASSPGTVGEKLFF.

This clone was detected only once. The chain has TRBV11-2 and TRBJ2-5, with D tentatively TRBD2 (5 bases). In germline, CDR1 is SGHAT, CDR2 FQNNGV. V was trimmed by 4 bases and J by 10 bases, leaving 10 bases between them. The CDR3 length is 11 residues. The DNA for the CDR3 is TGTGCCAGCAGCTCAGCGGTGGACCAGTACTTC. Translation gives CASSSAVDQYF.

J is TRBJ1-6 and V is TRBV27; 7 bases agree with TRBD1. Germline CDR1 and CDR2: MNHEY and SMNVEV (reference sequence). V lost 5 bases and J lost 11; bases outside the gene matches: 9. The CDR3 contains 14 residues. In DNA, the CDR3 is TGTGCCAGCAGTGACCATGACAGGGCCGCACCCCTCCACTTT. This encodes CASSDHDRAAPLHF.

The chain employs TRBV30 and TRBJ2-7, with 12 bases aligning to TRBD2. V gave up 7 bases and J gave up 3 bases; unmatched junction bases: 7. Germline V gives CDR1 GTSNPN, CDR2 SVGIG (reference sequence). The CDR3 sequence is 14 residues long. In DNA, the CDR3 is TGTGCCTTACTTACTAGCGGGAGGAACTACGAGCAGTACTTC. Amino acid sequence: CALLTSGRNYEQYF.